The TCR beta chain described here comes from a study of blood T cell repertoires in COVID-19. The wider study: Samples of COVID-19 (acute and convalescent) were obtained from the United States, Italy and Spain. From T cells, B-cell-depleted T cells, or PBMCs came the material, which was cDNA or gDNA.

Germline V gene lookup returns CDR1 MDHEN and CDR2 SYDVKM. Between the trimmed V and J ends, which lost 1 base and 0 bases, there was a span of 13 bases. This CDR3 contains 17 residues. In the original analysis: Nucleated cell number was recorded as an estimate derived from reference gene primer amplification. The table came from immunoSEQ multiplex PCR; TCRdb's copy has only in-frame clones and leaves some out. V, J and clone size are taken as reported in that table, and D and trimming were inferred from the DNA itself. Of 200,000 or so clones in the sample, roughly four fifths were seen once. This chain links TRBV28 with TRBJ2-1, with a possible D match to TRBD1 (5 bases). The sample consisted of peripheral blood. The TCR was taken from a woman under 40 with acute or convalescent COVID-19. The CDR3 region has the DNA TGTGCCAGCAGTTTATCGAAGGGGCCTACCTCCTACAATGAGCAGTTCTTC. It is translated as CASSLSKGPTSYNEQFF.